This TCR beta chain is drawn from a study of CD8 T cells in ankylosing spondylitis. Points from the study as a whole: What seemed typical of ankylosing spondylitis blood was a TCR beta motif built from 8 or 9 highly homologous variants. In synovial fluid and blood from reactive arthritis, some motif variants were previously reported. Clones tied to disease were said to be significantly enriched in matched ankylosing spondylitis synovial fluid. Disease-linked clones bore a CD8+ phenotype, appearing relatively rarely in peripheral blood.

The TCR beta libraries were generated through quantitative 5'-RACE incorporating molecular barcodes. Each CDR3 protein gets one entry after TCRdb re-called the 5' RACE reads with MiXCR. The table lists some 800,000 distinct CDR3 sequences, about 10% of them singletons. This clonotype was found many times. What it binds is not known. The CDR3 contains 13 residues. V dropped 2 bases and J dropped 7; count of bases not matched to a gene: 4. V gene TRBV12-3 or TRBV12-4 combines with J gene TRBJ1-2; 7 positions match TRBD1. Sequences were obtained from blood, either unsorted or a sorted T cell fraction (not recorded which). The sequence was obtained from a male donor with ankylosing spondylitis. The CDR3 loop reads CASSLWQGGGYTF. The CDR3 coding sequence is TGTGCCAGCAGTTTATGGCAGGGGGGTGGCTACACCTTC.